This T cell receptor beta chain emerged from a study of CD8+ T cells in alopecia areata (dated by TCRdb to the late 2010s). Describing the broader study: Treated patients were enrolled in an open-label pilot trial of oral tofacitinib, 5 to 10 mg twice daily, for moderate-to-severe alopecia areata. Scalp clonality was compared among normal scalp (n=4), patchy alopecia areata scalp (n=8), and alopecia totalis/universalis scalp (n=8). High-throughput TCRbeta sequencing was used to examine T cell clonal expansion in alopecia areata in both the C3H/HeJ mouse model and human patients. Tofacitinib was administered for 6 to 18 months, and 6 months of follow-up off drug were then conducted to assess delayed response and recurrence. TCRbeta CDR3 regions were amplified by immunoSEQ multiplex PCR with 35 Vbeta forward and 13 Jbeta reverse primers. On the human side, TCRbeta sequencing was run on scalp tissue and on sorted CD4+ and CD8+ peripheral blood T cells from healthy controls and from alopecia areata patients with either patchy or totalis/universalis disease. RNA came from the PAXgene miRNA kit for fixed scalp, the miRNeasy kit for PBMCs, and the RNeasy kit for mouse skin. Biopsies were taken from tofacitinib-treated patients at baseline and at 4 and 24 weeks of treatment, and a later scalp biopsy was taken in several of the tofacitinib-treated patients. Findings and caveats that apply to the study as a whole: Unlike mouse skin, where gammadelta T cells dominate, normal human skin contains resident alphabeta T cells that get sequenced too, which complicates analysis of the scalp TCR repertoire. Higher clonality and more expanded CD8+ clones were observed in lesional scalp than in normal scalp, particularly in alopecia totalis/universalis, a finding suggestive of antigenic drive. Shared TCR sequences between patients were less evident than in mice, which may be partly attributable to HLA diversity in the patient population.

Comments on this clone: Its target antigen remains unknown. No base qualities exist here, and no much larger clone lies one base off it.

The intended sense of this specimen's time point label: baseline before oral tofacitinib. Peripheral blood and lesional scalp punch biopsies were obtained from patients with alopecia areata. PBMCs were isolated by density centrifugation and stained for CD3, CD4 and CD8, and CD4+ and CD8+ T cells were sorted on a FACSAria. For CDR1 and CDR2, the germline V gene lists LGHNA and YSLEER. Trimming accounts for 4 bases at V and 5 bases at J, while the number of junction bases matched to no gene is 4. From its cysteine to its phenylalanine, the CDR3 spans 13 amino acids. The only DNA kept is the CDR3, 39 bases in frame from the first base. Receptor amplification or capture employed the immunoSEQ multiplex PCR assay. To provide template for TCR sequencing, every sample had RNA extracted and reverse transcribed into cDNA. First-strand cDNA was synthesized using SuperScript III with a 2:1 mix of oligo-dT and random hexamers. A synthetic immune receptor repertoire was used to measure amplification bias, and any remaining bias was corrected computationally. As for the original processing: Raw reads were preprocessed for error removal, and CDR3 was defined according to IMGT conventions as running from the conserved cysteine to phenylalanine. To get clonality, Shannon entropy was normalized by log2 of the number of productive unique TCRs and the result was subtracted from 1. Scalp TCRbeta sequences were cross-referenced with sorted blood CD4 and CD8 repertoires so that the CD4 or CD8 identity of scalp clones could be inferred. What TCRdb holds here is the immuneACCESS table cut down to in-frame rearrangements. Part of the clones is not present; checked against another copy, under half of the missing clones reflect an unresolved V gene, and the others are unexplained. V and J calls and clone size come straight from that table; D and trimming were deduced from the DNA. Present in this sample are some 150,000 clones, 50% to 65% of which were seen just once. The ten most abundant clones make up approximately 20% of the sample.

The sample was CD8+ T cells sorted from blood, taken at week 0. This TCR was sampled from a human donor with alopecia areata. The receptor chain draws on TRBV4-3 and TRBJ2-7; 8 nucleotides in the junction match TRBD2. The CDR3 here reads CASSRSTSDEQYF. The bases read TGCGCCAGCAGCCGATCGACTAGCGACGAGCAGTACTTC.